The 4 T cell receptor beta chains below come from one sample, sequenced in a study of shared clonotypes between healthy human individuals. Here immunoSEQ multiplex PCR was the method, and the copy in TCRdb shows in-frame clones only, minus some. The sample yields under 1,100,000 clones, around 74% seen once. The sequenced sample consisted of memory CD4+ T cells sorted from blood. The subset denotes: CD45RA-negative fraction. The receptors derive from a man aged 18 to 35 in good health.

This clone was detected ten times or more. The rearrangement links TRBV19 to TRBJ1-2; tentative D call: TRBD1 (6 bases). The V end was cut by 7 bases, the J end by 7 bases, with 19 bases between. In germline, CDR1 is LNHDA, CDR2 SQIVND (reference sequence). The CDR3 loop spans 14 amino acids. This chain's CDR3 is CASNTGRMPIGYTF. The CDR3 nucleotides read TGTGCCAGTAACACAGGGCGCATGCCTATTGGCTACACCTTC.

V is TRBV18 and J is TRBJ1-6, with 7 bases matching TRBD1. Germline CDR1 reads KGHSH; CDR2 reads LQKENI. The length of the CDR3 is 14 residues. The junction had 3 bases not matched to a gene; V was cut back by 4 bases and J by 6 bases. CDR3 in DNA: TGTGCCAGCTCACGGGACAGCCCTAATTCACCCCTCCACTTT. This translates into CASSRDSPNSPLHF.

This rearrangement joins TRBV7-2 to TRBJ1-4; D possibly corresponds to TRBD1 (5 bases). The CDR3 spans 14 residues. V lost 1 base and J lost 7, with 10 bases in between. Germline lookup yields CDR1 SGHTA and CDR2 FQGNSA. The CDR3 region is CASSLGGAPEKLFF. CDR3 in DNA: TGTGCCAGCAGCTTAGGAGGGGCGCCTGAAAAACTGTTTTTT.

The V and J genes are TRBV7-9 and TRBJ1-5; possible D gene TRBD1, 5 bases. With 3 bases removed from V and 4 bases from J, the gap between germline ends came to 7 bases. The germline CDR1 and CDR2 sequences are SEHNR and FQNEAQ (reference sequence). The CDR3 has 13 residues. CDR3: CASSLDINQPQHF. The CDR3 DNA sequence: TGTGCCAGCAGCTTGGACATTAATCAGCCCCAGCATTTT.